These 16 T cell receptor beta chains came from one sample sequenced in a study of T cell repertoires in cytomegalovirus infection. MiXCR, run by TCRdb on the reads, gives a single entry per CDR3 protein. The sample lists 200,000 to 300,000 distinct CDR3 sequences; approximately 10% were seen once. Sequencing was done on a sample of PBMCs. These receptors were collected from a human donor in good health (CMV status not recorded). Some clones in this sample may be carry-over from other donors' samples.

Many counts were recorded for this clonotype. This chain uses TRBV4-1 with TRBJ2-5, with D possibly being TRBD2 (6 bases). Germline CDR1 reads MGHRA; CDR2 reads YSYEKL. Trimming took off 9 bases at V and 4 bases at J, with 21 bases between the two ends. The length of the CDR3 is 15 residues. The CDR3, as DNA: TGCGCCAGTACCCCGGGACTCGTCTCATCAGAGACCCAGTACTTC. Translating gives CASTPGLVSSETQYF.

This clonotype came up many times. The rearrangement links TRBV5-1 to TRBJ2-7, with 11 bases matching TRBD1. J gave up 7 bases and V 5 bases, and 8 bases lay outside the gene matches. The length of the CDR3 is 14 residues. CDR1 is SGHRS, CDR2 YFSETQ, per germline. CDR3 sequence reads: CASRRDRGIGEQYF. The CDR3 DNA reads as TGCGCCAGCAGGCGGGACAGGGGGATCGGGGAGCAGTACTTC.

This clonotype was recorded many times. This CDR3 reads CASAGTSGRFTGELFF. CDR3 bases: TGTGCCAGCGCCGGGACTAGCGGGAGATTCACCGGGGAGCTGTTTTTT. V is TRBV7-6 and J is TRBJ2-2; 14 nucleotides match TRBD2. CDR1 and CDR2 from the germline V gene are SGHVS and FNYEAQ. J was trimmed by 4 bases and V by 8 bases; bases with no gene match: 6. The CDR3 extends over 16 amino acids.

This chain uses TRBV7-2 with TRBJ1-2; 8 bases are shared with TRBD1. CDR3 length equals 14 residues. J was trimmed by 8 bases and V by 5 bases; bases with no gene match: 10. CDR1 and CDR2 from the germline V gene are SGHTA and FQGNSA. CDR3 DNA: TGTGCCAGCAGCCCGACAGGGGCCCAATCCGGCTACACCTTC. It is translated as CASSPTGAQSGYTF.

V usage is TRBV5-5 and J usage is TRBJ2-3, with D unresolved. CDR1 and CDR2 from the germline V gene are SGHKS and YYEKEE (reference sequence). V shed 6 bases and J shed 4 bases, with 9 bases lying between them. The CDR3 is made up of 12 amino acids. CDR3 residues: CASTSIPDTQYF. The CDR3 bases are TGTGCCAGCACCTCGATACCAGATACGCAGTATTTT.

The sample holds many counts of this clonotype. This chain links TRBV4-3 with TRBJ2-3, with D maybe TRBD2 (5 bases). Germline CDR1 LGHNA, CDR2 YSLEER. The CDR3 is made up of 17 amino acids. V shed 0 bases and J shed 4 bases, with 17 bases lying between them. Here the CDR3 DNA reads TGCGCCAGCAGCCAAGATCGGTACCTGGACTTGTCAGATACGCAGTATTTT. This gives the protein CASSQDRYLDLSDTQYF.

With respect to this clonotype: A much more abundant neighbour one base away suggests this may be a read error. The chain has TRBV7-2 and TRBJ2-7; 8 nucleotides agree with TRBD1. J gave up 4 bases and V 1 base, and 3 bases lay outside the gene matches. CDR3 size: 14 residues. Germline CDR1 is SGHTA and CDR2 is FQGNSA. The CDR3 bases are TGTGCCAGCAGCTTAGACCAGGGGGCTTACGAGCAGTACTTC. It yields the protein CASSLDQGAYEQYF.

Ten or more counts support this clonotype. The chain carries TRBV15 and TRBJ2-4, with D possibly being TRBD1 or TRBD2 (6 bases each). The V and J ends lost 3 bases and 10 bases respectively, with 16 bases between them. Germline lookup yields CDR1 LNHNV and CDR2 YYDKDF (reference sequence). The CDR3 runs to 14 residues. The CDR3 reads CATSSPPLGGIQYF. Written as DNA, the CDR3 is TGTGCCACCAGCAGCCCGCCGCTAGGGGGGATTCAGTACTTC.

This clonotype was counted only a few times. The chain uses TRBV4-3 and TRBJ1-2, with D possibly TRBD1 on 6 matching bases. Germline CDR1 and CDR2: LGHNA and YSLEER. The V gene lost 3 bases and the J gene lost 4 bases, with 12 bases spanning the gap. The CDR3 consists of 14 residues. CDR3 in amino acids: CASSQIRGGYGYTF. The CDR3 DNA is TGCGCCAGCAGCCAGATCCGAGGGGGCTATGGCTACACCTTC.

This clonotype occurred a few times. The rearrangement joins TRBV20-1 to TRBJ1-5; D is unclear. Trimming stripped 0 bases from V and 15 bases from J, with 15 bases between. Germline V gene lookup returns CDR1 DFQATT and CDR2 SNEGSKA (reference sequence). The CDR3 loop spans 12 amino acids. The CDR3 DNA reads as TGCAGTGCTAGAGAGCGCGGCCGGTCGGCGCATTTT. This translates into CSARERGRSAHF.

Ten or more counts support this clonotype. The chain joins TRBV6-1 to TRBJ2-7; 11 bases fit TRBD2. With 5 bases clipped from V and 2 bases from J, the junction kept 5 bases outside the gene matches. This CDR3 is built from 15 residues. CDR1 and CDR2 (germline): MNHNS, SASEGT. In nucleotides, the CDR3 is TGTGCCAGCAGTCCAGGGACTAGCGGACCCTACGAGCAGTACTTC. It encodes CASSPGTSGPYEQYF.

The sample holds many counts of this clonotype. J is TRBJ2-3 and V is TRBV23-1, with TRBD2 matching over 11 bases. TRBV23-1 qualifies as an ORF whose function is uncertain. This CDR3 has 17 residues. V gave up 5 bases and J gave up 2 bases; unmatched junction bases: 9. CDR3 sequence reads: CASSAPGLAELTDTQYF. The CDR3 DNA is TGCGCCAGCAGTGCTCCGGGACTAGCGGAACTCACAGATACGCAGTATTTT.

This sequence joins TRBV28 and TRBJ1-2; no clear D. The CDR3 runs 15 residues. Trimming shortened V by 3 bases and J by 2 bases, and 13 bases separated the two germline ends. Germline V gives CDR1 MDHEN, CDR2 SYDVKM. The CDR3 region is CASSFKWGGNYGYTF. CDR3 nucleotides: TGTGCCAGCAGTTTTAAATGGGGAGGAAACTATGGCTACACCTTC.

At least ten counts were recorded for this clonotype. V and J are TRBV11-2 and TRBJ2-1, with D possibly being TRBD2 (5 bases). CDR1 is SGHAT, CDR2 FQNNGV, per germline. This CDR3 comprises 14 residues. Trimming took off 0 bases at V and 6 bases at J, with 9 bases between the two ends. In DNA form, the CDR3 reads TGTGCCAGCAGCTTAGATCCGGGGATCAATGAGCAGTTCTTC. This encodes CASSLDPGINEQFF. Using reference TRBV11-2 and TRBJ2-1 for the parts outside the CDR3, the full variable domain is EAGVAQSPRYKIIEKRQSVAFWCNPISGHATLYWYQQILGQGPKLLIQFQNNGVVDDSQLPKDRFSAERLKGVDSTLKIQPAKLEDSAVYLCASSLDPGINEQFFGPGTRLTVL.

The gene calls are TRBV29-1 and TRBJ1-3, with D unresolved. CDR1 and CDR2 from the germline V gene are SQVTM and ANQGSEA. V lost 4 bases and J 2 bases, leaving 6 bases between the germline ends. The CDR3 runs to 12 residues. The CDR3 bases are TGCAGCGTTGCGGTCACTGGAAACACCATATATTTT. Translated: CSVAVTGNTIYF.

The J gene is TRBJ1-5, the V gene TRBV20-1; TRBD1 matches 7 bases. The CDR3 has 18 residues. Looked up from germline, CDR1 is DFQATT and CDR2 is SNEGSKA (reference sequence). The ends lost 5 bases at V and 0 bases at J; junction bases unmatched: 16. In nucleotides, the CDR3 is TGCAGTGCTGACGGGTTTGGGCAGGGGGTCTATAGCAATCAGCCCCAGCATTTT. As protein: CSADGFGQGVYSNQPQHF.